The 18 T cell receptor beta chains below come from one sample, sequenced in a study of T-cell reconstitution after alpha-beta-depleted transplantation in children. This sample's TCRbeta library carried unique molecular identifier barcodes. TCRdb re-called the PCR reads through MiXCR, storing one row per CDR3 protein. The table has 600,000 to 700,000 distinct CDR3 sequences, about an eighth seen once; the top ten hold 0.75% to 0.85%. Sequenced material: PBMCs, taken before TCRalphabeta/CD19-depleted stem cell transplant. The receptors shown here come from a girl aged 2 to 10 with congenital amegakaryocytic thrombocytopenia, due to receive a stem cell transplant.

The chain couples TRBV9 to TRBJ2-7; TRBD2 might be the D (6 bases). Germline-derived CDR1 and CDR2 are SGDLS and YYNGEE. The CDR3 length is 13 residues. The V end lost 7 bases, the J end lost 6 bases, and 17 bases lay between the germline ends. The CDR3 spells CASAEGLVAEQYF. The CDR3 DNA reads TGTGCCAGCGCGGAGGGCTTGGTCGCCGAGCAGTACTTC.

This clonotype has a handful of counts. This rearrangement joins TRBV20-1 to TRBJ2-5; 13 positions agree with TRBD2. CDR1 is DFQATT and CDR2 is SNEGSKA in the germline V gene (reference sequence). The length of the CDR3 is 18 residues. J lost 3 bases, V lost 0 bases, and 10 bases had no gene match. The CDR3 DNA is TGCAGTGCTAGAGATCCGAGGACTAGCGGGAGTAAGGAAGAGACCCAGTACTTC. This sequence encodes CSARDPRTSGSKEETQYF.

A remark on this clonotype: A single base separates this from a much larger clone, so it may be a read error. The chain joins TRBV7-3 to TRBJ2-2; D is ambiguous. Germline loops: CDR1 SGHTA, CDR2 FQGTGA. This CDR3 has 12 amino acids. V shed 4 bases and J shed 5 bases, with 5 bases lying between them. CDR3 DNA: TGTGCCAGCAGCTCACAAACCGGGGAGCTGTTTTTT. Protein sequence: CASSSQTGELFF.

This clonotype was picked up many times. This sequence joins TRBV12-3 or TRBV12-4 and TRBJ2-1; D is ambiguous. Deletions cut 2 bases from V and 9 bases from J, with 11 bases between. This CDR3 region has 13 residues. This CDR3 reads CASSLYSTGEQFF. In DNA form, the CDR3 reads TGTGCCAGCAGTTTATACTCCACGGGTGAGCAGTTCTTC.

This clonotype occurred many times. The rearrangement joins TRBV7-9 to TRBJ1-1, with 9 bases identical to TRBD1. V lost 5 bases, J lost 6 bases, and 10 bases stayed unmatched. CDR3 size: 15 residues. Germline lookup yields CDR1 SEHNR and CDR2 FQNEAQ (reference sequence). The CDR3 nucleotides are TGTGCCAGCAGCCCCAGGGGACAGGGATGGGCTGAAGCTTTCTTT. It specifies CASSPRGQGWAEAFF. Full variable domain (remainder filled in from reference TRBV7-9 and TRBJ1-1): DTGVSQNPRHKITKRGQNVTFRCDPISEHNRLYWYRQTLGQGPEFLTYFQNEAQLEKSRLLSDRFSAERPKGSFSTLEIQRTEQGDSAMYLCASSPRGQGWAEAFFGQGTRLTVV.

This sequence joins TRBV25-1 and TRBJ2-5, with D uncertain. This CDR3 is built from 16 residues. V was trimmed by 1 base and J by 4 bases, leaving 16 bases between them. Looked up from germline, CDR1 is MGHDK and CDR2 is SYGVNS. The CDR3 bases are TGTGCCAGCAGTGAATTAATGGGAAGATCTAGAGAGACCCAGTACTTC. Its translation: CASSELMGRSRETQYF.

This chain uses TRBV18 with TRBJ1-2; D gene uncertain. CDR1 is KGHSH and CDR2 is LQKENI in the germline V gene. CDR3 size: 15 residues. The V end lost 3 bases, the J end lost 2 bases, and 13 bases lay between the germline ends. CDR3 DNA sequence: TGTGCCAGCTCACCGTCTGGACTGATCAACTATGGCTACACCTTC. Translation: CASSPSGLINYGYTF.

This clonotype was counted between two and nine times. The chain couples TRBV5-1 to TRBJ2-4; TRBD2 might be the D (6 bases). Germline V lookup: CDR1 SGHRS, CDR2 YFSETQ. This CDR3 is built from 14 residues. V was trimmed by 4 bases and J by 6 bases, leaving 14 bases between them. CDR3 sequence (DNA): TGCGCCAGCAGCCCCGGGAGTCGGGGAAACATTCAGTACTTC. It is translated as CASSPGSRGNIQYF.

This clonotype was observed many times. The CDR3 bases are TGCAGTGCTGGAGCGGGAGAGCTAACAGATACGCAGTATTTT. Residues: CSAGAGELTDTQYF. V and J are TRBV20-1 and TRBJ2-3, with 8 bases that match TRBD2. In germline, CDR1 is DFQATT, CDR2 SNEGSKA (reference sequence). V lost 5 bases to trimming and J lost 3 bases; unmatched junction nucleotides: 7. The length of the CDR3 is 14 residues.

This clonotype appeared a few times. The rearrangement joins TRBV5-1 to TRBJ1-1; D uncertain. This CDR3 spans 14 amino acids. The V gene lost 3 bases and the J gene lost 1 base, with 10 bases spanning the gap. From germline, CDR1 is SGHRS and CDR2 YFSETQ. The CDR3 sequence is CASSSGSPNTEAFF. The CDR3, as DNA: TGCGCCAGCAGCTCGGGCAGTCCGAACACTGAAGCTTTCTTT. Complete variable domain (other parts from reference TRBV5-1 and TRBJ1-1): KAGVTQTPRYLIKTRGQQVTLSCSPISGHRSVSWYQQTPGQGLQFLFEYFSETQRNKGNFPGRFSGRQFSNSRSEMNVSTLELGDSALYLCASSSGSPNTEAFFGQGTRLTVV.

This clonotype was seen at least ten times. The rearrangement uses TRBV27 and TRBJ2-7; D uncertain. From germline, CDR1 is MNHEY and CDR2 SMNVEV (reference sequence). This CDR3 has 15 residues. The germline V and J ends were trimmed by 3 bases and 2 bases, with 14 bases remaining between them. CDR3 residues: CASSFPYEMTYEQYF. The CDR3 bases are TGTGCCAGCAGTTTTCCCTACGAGATGACCTACGAGCAGTACTTC.

This clonotype was counted at least ten times. This chain connects TRBV7-9 to TRBJ2-7; D unclear. Per germline, CDR1 SEHNR and CDR2 FQNEAQ (reference sequence). The CDR3 contains 12 residues. The germline V and J ends were trimmed by 6 bases and 3 bases, with 9 bases remaining between them. The CDR3 region is CASSLPGYEQYF. The CDR3 DNA is TGTGCCAGCAGTTTACCGGGCTACGAGCAGTACTTC. Full variable domain (remainder filled in from reference TRBV7-9 and TRBJ2-7): DTGVSQNPRHKITKRGQNVTFRCDPISEHNRLYWYRQTLGQGPEFLTYFQNEAQLEKSRLLSDRFSAERPKGSFSTLEIQRTEQGDSAMYLCASSLPGYEQYFGPGTRLTVT.

This clonotype has only a few counts. V and J are TRBV6-5 and TRBJ2-3; tentatively, D is TRBD1 or TRBD2 (5 bases each). The germline gives CDR1 MNHEY, CDR2 SVGAGI. Trimming shortened V by 2 bases and J by 0 bases, and 9 bases separated the two germline ends. The CDR3 is made up of 15 amino acids. The CDR3 spells CASSYGDPSTDTQYF. The CDR3 nucleotides are TGTGCCAGCAGTTACGGGGACCCTAGCACAGATACGCAGTATTTT.

This clonotype was seen repeatedly, ten times or more. This sequence joins TRBV5-1 and TRBJ2-2; tentative D call: TRBD1 (5 bases). The CDR3 totals 14 residues. Germline CDR1 reads SGHRS; CDR2 reads YFSETQ. The germline V and J ends were trimmed by 1 base and 4 bases, with 8 bases remaining between them. The CDR3 loop is CASSLKRGTGELFF. CDR3 in DNA: TGCGCCAGCAGCTTGAAAAGGGGCACCGGGGAGCTGTTTTTT.

This clonotype showed up many times. The J gene is TRBJ2-1, the V gene TRBV5-1; unclear D gene. CDR1 SGHRS and CDR2 YFSETQ come from the germline V gene. V was clipped by 4 bases and J by 8 bases, with 10 bases between them. The CDR3 covers 12 residues. The CDR3 sequence: CASSPWPHEQFF. DNA for the CDR3: TGCGCCAGCAGCCCCTGGCCGCATGAGCAGTTCTTC.

This clonotype showed up just a few times. The rearrangement uses TRBV9 and TRBJ2-5, with D tentatively TRBD1 (6 bases). V was pared by 3 bases and J by 0 bases, with 9 bases between. This CDR3 is built from 14 residues. The germline gives CDR1 SGDLS, CDR2 YYNGEE. CDR3 coding DNA: TGTGCCAGCAGCGCGGGACACTACCAAGAGACCCAGTACTTC. Protein sequence: CASSAGHYQETQYF.

This clonotype was detected many times. V gene TRBV6-1 combines with J gene TRBJ2-2; either TRBD1 or TRBD2 may fit D (5 bases each). V gave up 3 bases and J gave up 4 bases, with 15 bases separating them. Looked up from germline, CDR1 is MNHNS and CDR2 is SASEGT. This CDR3 contains 16 residues. CDR3 sequence: CASSDHWGKVTGELFF. The CDR3 DNA reads TGTGCCAGCAGTGACCATTGGGGGAAGGTCACCGGGGAGCTGTTTTTT.

This clonotype has ten or more counts. This chain connects TRBV10-1 to TRBJ2-1, with D tentatively TRBD1 or TRBD2 (5 bases each). CDR3 size: 14 residues. Trimming stripped 3 bases from V and 7 bases from J, with 13 bases between. The germline gives CDR1 WNHNN, CDR2 SYGVQD (reference sequence). CDR3 bases: TGCGCCAGCAGTGACGATGGGGGTCAGAATGAGCAGTTCTTC. The encoded protein is CASSDDGGQNEQFF.